This T cell receptor (beta chain) was found in a study of T cell clusters in autoimmune cytopenias. About the research overall: A median age of around 59 years and mean of around 55 years characterized healthy donor controls.

The CDR3 runs 17 residues. The germline V gene encodes CDR1 MNHEY and CDR2 SVGAGI. One tube held mixed TRB-A and TRB-B primer pools for touch-down PCR. TCRdb reprocessed the multiplex PCR reads, keeping one entry per CDR3 protein, no DNA. The sample totals 7,000 or so distinct CDR3 sequences. Each sample's input was 250 ng genomic DNA, 40,000 or so genome equivalents. This clonotype is deemed medium-sized by its frequency. The data were also submitted as part of a second study, on T cell repertoires in aging, cancer and after chemotherapy. That work contributes: Untreated cancer patients had significantly lower blood TCR diversity than age-matched healthy donors. In healthy donors, age-related TCR diversity loss mainly reflected lost richness.

The genes are TRBV6-5 and TRBJ2-2; TCRdb selects TRBD1, and the lack of DNA leaves this call unchecked. The sample consisted of peripheral blood. This clonotype originated in a human donor in good health. The CDR3: CASSYSSRVESGGELFF.